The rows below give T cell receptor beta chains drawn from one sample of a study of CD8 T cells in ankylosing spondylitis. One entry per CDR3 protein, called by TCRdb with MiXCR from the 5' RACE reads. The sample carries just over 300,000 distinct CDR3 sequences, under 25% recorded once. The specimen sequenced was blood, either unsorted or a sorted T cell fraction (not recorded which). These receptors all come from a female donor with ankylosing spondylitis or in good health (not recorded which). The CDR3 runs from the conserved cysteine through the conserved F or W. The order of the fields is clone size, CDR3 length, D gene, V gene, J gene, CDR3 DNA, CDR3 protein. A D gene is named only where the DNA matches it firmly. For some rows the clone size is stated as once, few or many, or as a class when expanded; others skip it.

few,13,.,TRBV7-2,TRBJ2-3,TGTGCCAGCAGACCCTGGGGCACAGATACGCAGTATTTT,CASRPWGTDTQYF
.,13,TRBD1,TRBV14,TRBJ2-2,TGTGCCACCAGGGGACAGGCAGTCGGGGAGCTGTTTTTT,CATRGQAVGELFF
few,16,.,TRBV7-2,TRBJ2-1,TGTGCCAGCAGCCGACGGGTTAGCGAGGCCTACAATGAGCAGTTCTTC,CASSRRVSEAYNEQFF
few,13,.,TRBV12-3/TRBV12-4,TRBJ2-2,TGTGCCAGCATCCGGACGGTCTCCGGGGAGCTGTTTTTT,CASIRTVSGELFF
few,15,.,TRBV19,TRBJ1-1,TGTGCCAGTAGTATCCCATCAGTTTGGGTCACTGAAGCTTTCTTT,CASSIPSVWVTEAFF
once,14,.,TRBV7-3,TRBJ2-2,TGTGCCAGCAGCCCAACTGGGGGGGCCGCGGAGCTGTTTTTT,CASSPTGGAAELFF
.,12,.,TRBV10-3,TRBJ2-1,TGTGCCATCAGTTTACAGGGTAATGAGCAGTTCTTC,CAISLQGNEQFF
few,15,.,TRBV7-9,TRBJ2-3,TGTGCCAGCAGCCGACGGACGCCCTCGGAAGATACGCAGTATTTT,CASSRRTPSEDTQYF
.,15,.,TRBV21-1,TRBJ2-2,TGTGCCAGCAGCACTTTACCGACAGGAACCGGGGAGCTGTTTTTT,CASSTLPTGTGELFF
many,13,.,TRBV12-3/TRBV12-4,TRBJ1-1,TGTGCCAGCAGCCTGTTAGAGGGCCCTGAAGCTTTCTTT,CASSLLEGPEAFF
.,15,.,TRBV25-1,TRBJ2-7,TGTGCCAGCAGTGAAACTACTAGGGAATTCCACGAGCAGTACTTC,CASSETTREFHEQYF
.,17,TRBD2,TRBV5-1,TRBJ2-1,TGCGCCAGCAGCCTAAACCTAGGGACTAGCGGGTACAATGAGCAGTTCTTC,CASSLNLGTSGYNEQFF
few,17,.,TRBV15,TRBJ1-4,TGTGCCACCAGCAGAGCGGGTGTCAGCTTAACTAATGAAAAACTGTTTTTT,CATSRAGVSLTNEKLFF
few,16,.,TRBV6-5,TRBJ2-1,TGTGCCAGCAGTTACCATGGGCTCGGCTCCTACAATGAGCAGTTCTTC,CASSYHGLGSYNEQFF
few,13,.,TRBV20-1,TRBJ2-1,TGCAGTGCCCCCTCGGCGGCGCGGAGGGTGCAGTTCTTC,CSAPSAARRVQFF
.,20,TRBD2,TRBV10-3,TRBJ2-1,TGTGCCATCAGTGAGCCCTCATACCTGACTAGCGGGAGACAGGACAATGAGCAGTTCTTC,CAISEPSYLTSGRQDNEQFF
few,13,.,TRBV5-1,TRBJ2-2,TGCGCCAGCAGCTTGACAATTGGAGGGGAGCTGTTTTTT,CASSLTIGGELFF
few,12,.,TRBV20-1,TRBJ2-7,TGCAGTGCTAGTCAGGCCTGGGAAGAGCAGTACTTC,CSASQAWEEQYF
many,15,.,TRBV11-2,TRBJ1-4,TGTGCCAGCAGCTTAAAAGGTCCAACTAATGAAAAACTGTTTTTT,CASSLKGPTNEKLFF
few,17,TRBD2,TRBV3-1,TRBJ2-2,TGTGCCAGCAGCCCACGGGGCGGGAGATCGGTCCCCGGGGAGCTGTTTTTT,CASSPRGGRSVPGELFF
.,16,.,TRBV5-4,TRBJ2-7,TGTGCCAGCAGCCCGCCCTCCGGGACAGGCGGGGGCGTGCAGTACTTC,CASSPPSGTGGGVQYF
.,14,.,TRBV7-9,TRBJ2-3,TGTGCCAGCAGCTCGCCCGCCGGCGCAGATACGCAGTATTTT,CASSSPAGADTQYF
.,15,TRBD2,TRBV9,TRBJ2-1,TGTGCCAGCAGCGTAGGGGTTAGCGGGACAAATGAGCAGTTCTTC,CASSVGVSGTNEQFF
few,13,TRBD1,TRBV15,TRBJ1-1,TGTGCCACCAGCCTGAGACAGGGTAGTTCGGCTTTCTTT,CATSLRQGSSAFF
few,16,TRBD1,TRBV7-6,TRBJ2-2,TGTGCCAGCAGCTTACCCGGGACAGGGCTGGCCGGGGAGCTGTTTTTT,CASSLPGTGLAGELFF
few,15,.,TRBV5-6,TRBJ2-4,TGTGCCAGCAGCTTCTGGGAAGTGGCCAAAAACATTCAGTACTTC,CASSFWEVAKNIQYF
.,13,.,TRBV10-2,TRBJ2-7,TGCGCCAGCAGTGAGTCACCGGTATACGAGCAGTACTTC,CASSESPVYEQYF
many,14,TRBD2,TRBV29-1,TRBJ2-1,TGCAGCGTAGCCATAGCGGGATCCAACAATGAGCAGTTCTTC,CSVAIAGSNNEQFF
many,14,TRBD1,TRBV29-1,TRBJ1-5,TGCGGCGTTGGACAGGGGGGTGGCAATCAGCCCCAGCATTTT,CGVGQGGGNQPQHF
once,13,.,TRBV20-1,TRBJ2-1,TGCAGTGCTAGACAGGACTCAAACAATGAGCAGTTCTTC,CSARQDSNNEQFF
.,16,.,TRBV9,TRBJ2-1,TGTGCCAGCAGCGTAGGGGGGCGCCTAAAAGGGGTTGAGCAGTTCTTC,CASSVGGRLKGVEQFF
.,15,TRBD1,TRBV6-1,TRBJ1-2,TGTGCCAGCAGTGATCTACGGGACAGAAGCTATGGCTACACCTTC,CASSDLRDRSYGYTF
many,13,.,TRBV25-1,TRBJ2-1,TGTGCCAGCAGCGCCTTCGGTGGGGATGAGCAGTTCTTC,CASSAFGGDEQFF
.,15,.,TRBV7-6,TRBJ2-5,TGTGCCAGCAGCTTAGGGGTTGGGACTTGGGAGACCCAGTACTTC,CASSLGVGTWETQYF
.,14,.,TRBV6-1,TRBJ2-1,TGTGCCAGCCAAGACGTCCTCTCCTACAATGAGCAGTTCTTC,CASQDVLSYNEQFF
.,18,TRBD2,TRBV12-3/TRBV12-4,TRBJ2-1,TGTGCCAGCAGTTTTGAACTAGCGGGAGGGAGCTCCTACAATGAGCAGTTCTTC,CASSFELAGGSSYNEQFF
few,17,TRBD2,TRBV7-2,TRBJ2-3,TGTGCCAGCAGCCCCAGATGGAGGGAGGGCCGGTCAGATACGCAGTATTTT,CASSPRWREGRSDTQYF
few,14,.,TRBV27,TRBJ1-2,TGTGCCAGCAGTACGGATCCGACCCTCTATGGCTACACCTTC,CASSTDPTLYGYTF
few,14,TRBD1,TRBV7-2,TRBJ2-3,TGTGCCAGCAGCTCGGGACAGGGGACAGATACGCAGTATTTT,CASSSGQGTDTQYF
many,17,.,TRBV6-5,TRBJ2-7,TGTGCCAGCAGTTACTCGATAGGTGGCAGGAGCTCCTACGAGCAGTACTTC,CASSYSIGGRSSYEQYF
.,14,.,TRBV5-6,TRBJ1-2,TGTGCCAGCAGCTTGTTCCTCGAGGGACTCGGCTACACCTTC,CASSLFLEGLGYTF
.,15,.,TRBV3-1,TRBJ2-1,TGTGCCAGCAGCCAAGATCGGGGCCTGGTCGGCGAGCAGTTCTTC,CASSQDRGLVGEQFF
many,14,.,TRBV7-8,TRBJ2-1,TGTGCCAGCAGCATTAGCGGAGAAACCAATGAGCAGTTCTTC,CASSISGETNEQFF
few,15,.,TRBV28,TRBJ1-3,TGTGCCAGCAGTTTTGACAGAATCTCTGGAAACACCATATATTTT,CASSFDRISGNTIYF
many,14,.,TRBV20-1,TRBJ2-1,TGCAGTGCTAGAGCCAGCGAAGGAATAAATGAGCAGTTCTTC,CSARASEGINEQFF
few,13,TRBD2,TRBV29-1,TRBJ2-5,TGCAGCGCCAAGGGCGGGAGGGGTGAGACCCAGTACTTC,CSAKGGRGETQYF
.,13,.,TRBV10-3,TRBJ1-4,TGTGCCATCAAGGACTGGAGGGAGGAAAAACTGTTTTTT,CAIKDWREEKLFF
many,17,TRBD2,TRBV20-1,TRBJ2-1,TGCAGTGCAACGAGTCCCGGGACTAGCGTATCCTACAATGAGCAGTTCTTC,CSATSPGTSVSYNEQFF
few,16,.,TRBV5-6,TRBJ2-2,TGTGCCAGCAGCTTTACAACGGGCGGGGACACCGGGGAGCTGTTTTTT,CASSFTTGGDTGELFF
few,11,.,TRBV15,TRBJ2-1,TGTGCCACCAGCGTATACAATGAGCAGTTCTTC,CATSVYNEQFF
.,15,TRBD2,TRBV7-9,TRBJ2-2,TGTGCCAGCAGCTTACTAGCGGTCGGAACCGGGGAGCTGTTTTTT,CASSLLAVGTGELFF